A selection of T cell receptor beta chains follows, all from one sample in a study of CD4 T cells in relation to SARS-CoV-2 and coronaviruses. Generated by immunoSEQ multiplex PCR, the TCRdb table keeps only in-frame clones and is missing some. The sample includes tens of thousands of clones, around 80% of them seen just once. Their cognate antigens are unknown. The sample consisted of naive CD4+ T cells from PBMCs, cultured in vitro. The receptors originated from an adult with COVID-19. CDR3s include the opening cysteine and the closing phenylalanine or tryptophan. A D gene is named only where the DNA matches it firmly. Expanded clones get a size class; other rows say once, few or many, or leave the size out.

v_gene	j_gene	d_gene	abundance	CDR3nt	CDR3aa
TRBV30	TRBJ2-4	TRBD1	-	TGTGCCTGGAGTGCGACAGGGAATCACCTTTCCTTAGCCAAAAACATTCAGTACTTC	CAWSATGNHLSLAKNIQYF
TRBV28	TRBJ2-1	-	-	TGTGCCAGCACCCTGACTCGACTTAATGAGCAGTTCTTC	CASTLTRLNEQFF
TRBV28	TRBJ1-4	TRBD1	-	TGTGCCAGCAGGGACGTATTGTGGACAGGGGGGCACGAAAAACTGTTTTTT	CASRDVLWTGGHEKLFF
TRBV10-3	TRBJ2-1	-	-	TGTGCCATCAGTGAGTCACCGGACTCCTACAATGAGCAGTTCTTC	CAISESPDSYNEQFF
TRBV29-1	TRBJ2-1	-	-	TGCAGCGTGGACACAGGTTATGAGGGGAATGAGCAGTTCTTC	CSVDTGYEGNEQFF
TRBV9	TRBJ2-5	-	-	TGTGCCAGCAGCGATAGACGGGAACAAGAGACCCAGTACTTC	CASSDRREQETQYF
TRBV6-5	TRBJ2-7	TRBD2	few	TGTGCCAGCAGTTCTTCTAGCGGGAGGATCTCCTACGAGCAGTACTTC	CASSSSSGRISYEQYF
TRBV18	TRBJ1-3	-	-	TGTGCCAGCTCTCGGCCGCGGCCCAACTCCGGAAACACCATATATTTT	CASSRPRPNSGNTIYF
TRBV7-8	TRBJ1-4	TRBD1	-	TGTGCCAGCAGCCGAGCAGGGGGCGCGGGGGGCGAAAAACTGTTTTTT	CASSRAGGAGGEKLFF
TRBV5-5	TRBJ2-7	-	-	TGTGCCAGCAGCTTGTTGGCTGGGGTGGGCGAGCAGTACTTC	CASSLLAGVGEQYF
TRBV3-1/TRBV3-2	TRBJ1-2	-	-	TGTGCCAGCAGCCAAGCAGGATCTAACTATGGCTACACCTTC	CASSQAGSNYGYTF